The entry that follows covers one TCR beta chain sequence. Time point meaning: after dendritic cell vaccination, including at tumor progression/relapse. No glioblastoma patient carried an isocitrate dehydrogenase mutation. Blood PBMC samples: pre-vaccination, two weeks post third vaccination, and at tumor progression. This specimen comes from a study of glioma-infiltrating T cells after dendritic cell vaccination. About the study: At biweekly intervals, patients got three intradermal dendritic cell vaccine injections.

Assay used: immunoSEQ multiplex PCR; TCRdb lists only in-frame clones, some missing. The profile shows around 60,000 clones, approximately 89% of them singletons. The source was blood, collected after dendritic cell vaccination. This receptor was identified in a human donor with glioblastoma.

The CDR3 nucleotides read TGTGCCAGTAGTATAGAGGGACAGAGCTATGGCTACACCTTC. Its protein product is CASSIEGQSYGYTF. This chain links TRBV19 with TRBJ1-2, with 7 bases fitting TRBD1. The CDR3 sequence is 14 residues long. Germline trimming cut 0 bases from V and 4 bases from J; bases unmatched to any gene: 2. Germline CDR1 is LNHDA and CDR2 is SQIVND (reference sequence).